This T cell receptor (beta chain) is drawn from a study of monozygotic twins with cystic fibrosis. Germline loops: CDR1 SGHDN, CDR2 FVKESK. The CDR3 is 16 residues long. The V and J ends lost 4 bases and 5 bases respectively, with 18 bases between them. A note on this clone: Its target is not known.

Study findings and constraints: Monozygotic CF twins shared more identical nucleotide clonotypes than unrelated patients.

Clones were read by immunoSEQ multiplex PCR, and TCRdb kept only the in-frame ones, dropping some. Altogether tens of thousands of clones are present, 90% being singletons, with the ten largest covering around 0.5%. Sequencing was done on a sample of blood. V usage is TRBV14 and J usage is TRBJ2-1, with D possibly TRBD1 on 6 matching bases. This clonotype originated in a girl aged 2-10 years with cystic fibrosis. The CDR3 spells CASSPQGWGPDNEQFF. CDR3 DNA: TGTGCCAGCAGCCCCCAGGGGTGGGGACCAGACAATGAGCAGTTCTTC.